This TCR beta chain emerged from a study of blood T cell repertoires in COVID-19. Study background: Samples representing acute and convalescent COVID-19 were sourced from the United States, Italy and Spain. PBMCs, B-cell-depleted T cells, or T cells provided the cDNA or gDNA that made up the material.

CDR1 and CDR2 (germline): SGDLS, YYNGEE. The CDR3 extends over 12 amino acids. V trimming: 4 bases; J trimming: 4 bases; junction bases outside the gene matches: 2. The age range of participants was about 18 to 89 years, with residence in 20 to 25 US areas. This clone occurred a few times. Measured with immunoSEQ multiplex PCR; TCRdb has only the in-frame clones, and not every one. Altogether 210,000 or so clones are present, 65% to 85% being singletons, with the ten largest covering 6.5% to 8.5%. Sequenced: PBMCs or T cells enriched from blood (not recorded which). This TCR was sampled from a woman aged 40 to 50 with acute COVID-19. This chain uses TRBV9 with TRBJ2-7; 7 bases are a match to TRBD1. The CDR3 nucleotides are TGTGCCAGCAGCAAACAGGGGTACGAGCAGTACTTC. The encoded protein is CASSKQGYEQYF.